These 7 T cell receptor beta chains were sequenced from one sample in a study of T cell responses to AZD1222 COVID-19 vaccine. Libraries were prepared by immunoSEQ multiplex PCR; TCRdb keeps only in-frame clonotypes and omits some of them. The sample has under 80,000 clones; roughly 85% are singletons. Sequencing used peripheral blood, obtained 28 days after the second AZD1222 dose. The source of these receptors is an adult who received the AZD1222 COVID-19 vaccine.

The chain combines TRBV3-1 (or the pseudogene TRBV3-2) with TRBJ1-3; D is unresolved. V shed 1 base and J shed 3 bases, with 7 bases lying between them. The CDR3 has 14 residues. Germline CDR1 is LGHDT and CDR2 is YNNKEL (reference sequence). The CDR3 DNA follows: TGTGCCAGCAGCCAAGTTATACGTGGAAACACCATATATTTT. This translates into CASSQVIRGNTIYF.

J is TRBJ1-2 and V is TRBV3-1 (or the pseudogene TRBV3-2), with 8 bases fitting TRBD1. Germline CDR1 is LGHDT and CDR2 is YNNKEL (reference sequence). The CDR3 is 14 amino acids. Trimming took 6 bases from V and 4 from J; bases not matched to a gene: 7. DNA for the CDR3: TGTGCCAGCAGTGGCCAGGGGGCCAGCTATGGCTACACCTTC. Translation gives CASSGQGASYGYTF.

The chain is built from TRBV29-1 and TRBJ2-7; 10 nucleotides align to TRBD2. The CDR3 contains 14 residues. Germline CDR1 and CDR2: SQVTM and ANQGSEA. The junction had 5 bases not matched to a gene; V was cut back by 3 bases and J by 3 bases. DNA of the CDR3: TGCAGCGTTGACAAAGCGGGAGGGGACTACGAGCAGTACTTC. It codes for CSVDKAGGDYEQYF.

About this clone itself: Compared with germline, one end of the junction differs, possibly owing to a read error. The chain links TRBV7-3 to TRBJ2-1, with 7 bases lining up with TRBD2. Germline V gene lookup returns CDR1 SGHTA and CDR2 FQGTGA. This CDR3 has 14 amino acids. CDR3 coding DNA: TGTGCCAGCAGCTTAACGGGGGACTACCATGAGCAGTTCTTC. As protein: CASSLTGDYHEQFF.

The V and J genes are TRBV18 and TRBJ1-2; D is undetermined. The CDR3 is 16 amino acids. The ends were cut back, 2 bases at V and 3 bases at J, with 16 bases in the middle. Per the germline V gene, CDR1 is KGHSH and CDR2 is LQKENI. CDR3 coding DNA: TGTGCCAGCTCACCAGGGTCTGGAGTAACGGACTATGGCTACACCTTC. Its translation: CASSPGSGVTDYGYTF.

This clone was recorded a few times. The gene calls are TRBV19 and TRBJ1-5; unclear D gene. The V and J ends lost 5 bases and 9 bases respectively, with 17 bases between them. CDR1 and CDR2 (germline): LNHDA, SQIVND (reference sequence). The CDR3 is 14 amino acids. CDR3 bases: TGTGCCAGTAGTCCCCGAACGACCGCCCGGCCCCAGCATTTT. This sequence encodes CASSPRTTARPQHF.

This chain joins TRBV19 and TRBJ2-7, with 10 bases that match TRBD1. Germline-derived CDR1 and CDR2 are LNHDA and SQIVND (reference sequence). The CDR3 has 15 amino acids. J gave up 5 bases and V 3 bases, and 7 bases lay outside the gene matches. This CDR3 is CASSIRTGGSNEQYF. The CDR3 nucleotides are TGTGCCAGTAGTATCCGGACAGGGGGATCTAACGAGCAGTACTTC.